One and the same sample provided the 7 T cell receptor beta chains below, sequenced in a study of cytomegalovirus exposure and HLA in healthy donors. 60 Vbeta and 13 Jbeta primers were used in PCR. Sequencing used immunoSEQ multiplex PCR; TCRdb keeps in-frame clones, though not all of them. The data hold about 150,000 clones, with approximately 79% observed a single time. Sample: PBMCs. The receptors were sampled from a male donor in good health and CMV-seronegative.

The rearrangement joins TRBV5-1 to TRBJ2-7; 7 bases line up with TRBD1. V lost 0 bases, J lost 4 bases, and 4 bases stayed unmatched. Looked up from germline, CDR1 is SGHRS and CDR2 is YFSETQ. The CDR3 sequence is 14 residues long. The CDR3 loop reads CASSLGQGVYEQYF. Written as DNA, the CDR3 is TGCGCCAGCAGCTTGGGTCAGGGGGTTTACGAGCAGTACTTC.

The chain's CDR3 is CATSRDTTRSYEQYF. CDR3 bases: TGTGCCACCAGCAGAGATACGACTCGCTCCTACGAGCAGTACTTC. The chain uses TRBV15 and TRBJ2-7; D is uncertain. Deletions cut 0 bases from V and 0 bases from J, with 9 bases between. This CDR3 is 15 amino acids long. Looked up from germline, CDR1 is LNHNV and CDR2 is YYDKDF (reference sequence).

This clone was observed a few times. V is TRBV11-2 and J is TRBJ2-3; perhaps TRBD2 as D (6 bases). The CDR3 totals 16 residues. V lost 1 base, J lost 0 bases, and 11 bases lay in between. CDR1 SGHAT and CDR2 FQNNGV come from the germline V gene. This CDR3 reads CASSLVPGDSTDTQYF. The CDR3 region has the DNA TGTGCCAGCAGCTTAGTGCCGGGGGACAGCACAGATACGCAGTATTTT. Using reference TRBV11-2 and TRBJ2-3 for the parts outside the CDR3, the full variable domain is EAGVAQSPRYKIIEKRQSVAFWCNPISGHATLYWYQQILGQGPKLLIQFQNNGVVDDSQLPKDRFSAERLKGVDSTLKIQPAKLEDSAVYLCASSLVPGDSTDTQYFGPGTRLTVL.

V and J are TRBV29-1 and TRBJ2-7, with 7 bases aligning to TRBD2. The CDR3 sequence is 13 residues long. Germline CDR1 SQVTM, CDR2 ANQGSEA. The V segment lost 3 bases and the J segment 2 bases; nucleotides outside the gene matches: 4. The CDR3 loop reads CSVDPSGTYEQYF. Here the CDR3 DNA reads TGCAGCGTTGACCCTAGCGGAACCTACGAGCAGTACTTC.

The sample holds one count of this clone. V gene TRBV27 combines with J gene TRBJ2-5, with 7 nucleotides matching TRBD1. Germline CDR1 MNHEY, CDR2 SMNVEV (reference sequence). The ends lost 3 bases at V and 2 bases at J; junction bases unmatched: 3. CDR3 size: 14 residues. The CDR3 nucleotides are TGTGCCAGCAGTTTCGGCAGGGGGCAAGAGACCCAGTACTTC. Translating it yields CASSFGRGQETQYF.

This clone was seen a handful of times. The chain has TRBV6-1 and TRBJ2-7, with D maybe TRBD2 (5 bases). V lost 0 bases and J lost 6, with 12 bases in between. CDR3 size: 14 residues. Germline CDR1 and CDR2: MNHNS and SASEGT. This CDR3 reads CASSEAFGRGEQYF. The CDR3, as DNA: TGTGCCAGCAGTGAAGCGTTTGGTCGGGGCGAGCAGTACTTC.

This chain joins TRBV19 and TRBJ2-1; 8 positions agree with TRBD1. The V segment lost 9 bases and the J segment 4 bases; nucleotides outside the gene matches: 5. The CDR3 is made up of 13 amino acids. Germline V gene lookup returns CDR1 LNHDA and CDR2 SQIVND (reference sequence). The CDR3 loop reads CASGQGLYNEQFF. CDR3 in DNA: TGTGCCAGCGGACAGGGTCTTTACAATGAGCAGTTCTTC.